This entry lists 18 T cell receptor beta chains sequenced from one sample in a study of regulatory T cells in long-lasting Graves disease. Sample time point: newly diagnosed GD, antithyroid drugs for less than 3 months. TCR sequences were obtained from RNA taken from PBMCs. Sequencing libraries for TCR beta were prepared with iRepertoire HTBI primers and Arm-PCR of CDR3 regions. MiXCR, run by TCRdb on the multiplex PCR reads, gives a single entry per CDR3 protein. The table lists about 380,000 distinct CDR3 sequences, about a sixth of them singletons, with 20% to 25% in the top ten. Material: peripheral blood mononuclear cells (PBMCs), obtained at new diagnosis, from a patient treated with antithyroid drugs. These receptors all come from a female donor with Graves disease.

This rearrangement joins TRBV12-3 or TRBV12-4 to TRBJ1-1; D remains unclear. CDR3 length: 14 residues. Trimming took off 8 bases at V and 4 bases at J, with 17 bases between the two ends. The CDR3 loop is CASGVTDFGTEAFF. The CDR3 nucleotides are TGTGCCAGCGGGGTGACGGATTTTGGCACTGAAGCTTTCTTT.

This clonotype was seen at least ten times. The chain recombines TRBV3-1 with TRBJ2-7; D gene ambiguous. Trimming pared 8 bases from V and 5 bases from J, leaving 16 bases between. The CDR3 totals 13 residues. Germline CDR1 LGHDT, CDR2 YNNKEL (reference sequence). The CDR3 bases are TGTGCCAGCGGCGGATCTATCGGCGACGAGCAGTACTTC. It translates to CASGGSIGDEQYF.

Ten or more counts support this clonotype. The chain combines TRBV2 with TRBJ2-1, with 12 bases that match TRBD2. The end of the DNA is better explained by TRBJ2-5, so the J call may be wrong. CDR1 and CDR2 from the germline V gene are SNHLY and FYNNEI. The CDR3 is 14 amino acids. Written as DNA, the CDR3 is TGTGCCAGCAAACAGACTAGCGGGGGAGAGACCCAGTACTTC. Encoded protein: CASKQTSGGETQYF.

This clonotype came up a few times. CDR3 in amino acids: CASSVPGLAFYNEQFF. The CDR3 nucleotides are TGTGCCAGCAGCGTACCGGGACTAGCGTTTTACAATGAGCAGTTCTTC. The genes are TRBV7-2 and TRBJ2-1; 10 nucleotides match TRBD2. V was pared by 5 bases and J by 4 bases, with 8 bases of the junction left unmatched. In germline, CDR1 is SGHTA, CDR2 FQGNSA. The CDR3 consists of 16 residues.

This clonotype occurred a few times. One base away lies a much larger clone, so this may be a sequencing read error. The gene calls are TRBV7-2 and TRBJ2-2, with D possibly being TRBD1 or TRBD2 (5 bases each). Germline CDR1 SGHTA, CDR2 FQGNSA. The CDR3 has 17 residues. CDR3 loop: CASSIGRGTENTGEPFF. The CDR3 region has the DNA TGTGCCAGCAGCATTGGGAGAGGGACGGAGAACACCGGGGAGCCGTTTTTT. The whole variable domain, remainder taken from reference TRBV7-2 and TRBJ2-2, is GAGVSQSPSNKVTEKGKDVELRCDPISGHTALYWYRQSLGQGLEFLIYFQGNSAPDKSGLPSDRFSAERTGGSVSTLTIQRTQQEDSAVYLCASSIGRGTENTGEPFFGEGSRLTVL.

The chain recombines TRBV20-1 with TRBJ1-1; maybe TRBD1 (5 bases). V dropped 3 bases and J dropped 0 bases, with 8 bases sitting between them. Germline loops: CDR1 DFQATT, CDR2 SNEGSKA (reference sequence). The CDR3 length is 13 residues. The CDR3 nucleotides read TGCAGTGCTAGGCAGACAGTGAACACTGAAGCTTTCTTT. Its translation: CSARQTVNTEAFF.

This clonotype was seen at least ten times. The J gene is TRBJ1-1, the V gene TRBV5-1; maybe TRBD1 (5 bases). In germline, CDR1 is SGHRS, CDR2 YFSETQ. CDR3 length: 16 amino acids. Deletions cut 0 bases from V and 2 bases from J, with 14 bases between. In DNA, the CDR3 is TGCGCCAGCAGCTTGGAAGCGGCGGGGGGAAACACTGAAGCTTTCTTT. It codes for CASSLEAAGGNTEAFF.

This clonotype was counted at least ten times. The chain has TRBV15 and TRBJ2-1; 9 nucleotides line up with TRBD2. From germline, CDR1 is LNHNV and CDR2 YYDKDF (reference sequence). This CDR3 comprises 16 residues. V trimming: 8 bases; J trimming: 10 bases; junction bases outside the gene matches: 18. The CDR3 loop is CATQEWGLAALGEQFF. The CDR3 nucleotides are TGTGCCACCCAAGAGTGGGGACTAGCAGCATTGGGGGAGCAGTTCTTC.

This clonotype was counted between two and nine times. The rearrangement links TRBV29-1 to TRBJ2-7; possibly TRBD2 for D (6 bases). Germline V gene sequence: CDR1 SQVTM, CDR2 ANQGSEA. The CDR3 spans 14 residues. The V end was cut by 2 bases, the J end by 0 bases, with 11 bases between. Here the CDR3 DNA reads TGCAGCGTTGAAAAGGAGGGGAGCTCCTACGAGCAGTACTTC. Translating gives CSVEKEGSSYEQYF.

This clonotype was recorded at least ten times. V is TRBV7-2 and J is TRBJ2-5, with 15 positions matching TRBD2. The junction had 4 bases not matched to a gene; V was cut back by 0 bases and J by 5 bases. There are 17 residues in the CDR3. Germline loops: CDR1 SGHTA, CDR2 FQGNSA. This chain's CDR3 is CASSLAGLAGGGETQYF. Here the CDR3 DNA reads TGTGCCAGCAGCTTAGCGGGACTAGCGGGGGGCGGCGAGACCCAGTACTTC. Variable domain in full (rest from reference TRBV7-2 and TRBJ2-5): GAGVSQSPSNKVTEKGKDVELRCDPISGHTALYWYRQSLGQGLEFLIYFQGNSAPDKSGLPSDRFSAERTGGSVSTLTIQRTQQEDSAVYLCASSLAGLAGGGETQYFGPGTRLLVL.

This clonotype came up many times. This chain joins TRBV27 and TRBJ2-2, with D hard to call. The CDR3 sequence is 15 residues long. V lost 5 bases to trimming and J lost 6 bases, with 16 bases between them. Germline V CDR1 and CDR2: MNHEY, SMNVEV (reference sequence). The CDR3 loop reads CASSPTTGVPGELFF. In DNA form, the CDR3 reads TGTGCCAGCAGTCCGACGACTGGCGTCCCCGGGGAGCTGTTTTTT.

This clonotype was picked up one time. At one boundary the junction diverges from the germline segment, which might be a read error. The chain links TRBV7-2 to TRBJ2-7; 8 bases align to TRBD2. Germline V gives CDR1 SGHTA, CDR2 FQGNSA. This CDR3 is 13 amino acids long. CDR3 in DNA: TGTGCCAGCAGCTTCGGGAGGGCCTACGAGCGGTACTTC. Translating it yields CASSFGRAYERYF.

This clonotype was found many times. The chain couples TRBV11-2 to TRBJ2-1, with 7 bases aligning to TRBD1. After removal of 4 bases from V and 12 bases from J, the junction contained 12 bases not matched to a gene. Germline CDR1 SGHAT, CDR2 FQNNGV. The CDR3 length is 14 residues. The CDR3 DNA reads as TGTGCCAGCAGCTCGGACTCAGGGGGTTTAGGGCAGTTCTTC. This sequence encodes CASSSDSGGLGQFF.

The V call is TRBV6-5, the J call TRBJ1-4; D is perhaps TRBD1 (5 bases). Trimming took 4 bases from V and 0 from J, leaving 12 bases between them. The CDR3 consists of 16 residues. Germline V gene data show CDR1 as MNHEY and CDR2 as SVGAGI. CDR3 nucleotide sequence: TGTGCCAGCAGTTTTCGACAGAGTGCAACTAATGAAAAACTGTTTTTT. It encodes CASSFRQSATNEKLFF.

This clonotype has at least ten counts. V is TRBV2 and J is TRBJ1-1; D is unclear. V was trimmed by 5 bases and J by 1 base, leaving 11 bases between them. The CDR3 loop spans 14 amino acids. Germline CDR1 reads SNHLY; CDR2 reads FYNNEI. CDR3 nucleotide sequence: TGTGCCAGCAGTCGAACTACCTCGAACACTGAAGCTTTCTTT. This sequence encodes CASSRTTSNTEAFF.

The CDR3 DNA reads as TGTGCCAGCCGTCCCGGGACTAGCCTTGGGGCCAACGTCCTGACTTTC. Its protein product is CASRPGTSLGANVLTF. The V and J genes are TRBV27 and TRBJ2-6; 9 nucleotides align to TRBD2. This CDR3 comprises 16 residues. The ends lost 8 bases at V and 3 bases at J; junction bases unmatched: 8. Per the germline V gene, CDR1 is MNHEY and CDR2 is SMNVEV (reference sequence).

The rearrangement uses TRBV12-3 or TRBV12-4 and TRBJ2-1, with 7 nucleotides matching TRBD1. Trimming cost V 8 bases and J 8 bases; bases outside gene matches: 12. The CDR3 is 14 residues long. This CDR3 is CASDRGQELHEQFF. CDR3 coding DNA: TGTGCCAGCGACCGCGGACAGGAGCTCCATGAGCAGTTCTTC.

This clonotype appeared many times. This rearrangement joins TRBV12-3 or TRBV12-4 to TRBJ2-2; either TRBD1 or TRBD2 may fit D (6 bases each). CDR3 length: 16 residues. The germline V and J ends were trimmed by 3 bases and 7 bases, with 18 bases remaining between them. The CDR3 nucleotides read TGTGCCAGCAGTTTCGGTAGGGGGGAAATTCGCGGGGAGCTGTTTTTT. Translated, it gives CASSFGRGEIRGELFF.